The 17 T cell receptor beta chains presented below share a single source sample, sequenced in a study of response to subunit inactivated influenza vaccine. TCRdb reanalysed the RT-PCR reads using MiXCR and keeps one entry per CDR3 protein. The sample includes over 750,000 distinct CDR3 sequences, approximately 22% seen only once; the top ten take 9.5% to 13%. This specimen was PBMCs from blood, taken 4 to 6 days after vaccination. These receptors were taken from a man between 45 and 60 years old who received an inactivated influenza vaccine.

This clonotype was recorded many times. The CDR3, as DNA: TGTGCCACCAGTGTGACTAGCCCCACCGGGGAGCTGTTTTTT. Amino acid sequence: CATSVTSPTGELFF. This rearrangement joins TRBV24-1 to TRBJ2-2; 7 bases are shared with TRBD2. Trimming took 5 bases from V and 4 from J; bases not matched to a gene: 3. CDR1 KGHDR and CDR2 SFDVKD come from the germline V gene. The CDR3 spans 14 residues.

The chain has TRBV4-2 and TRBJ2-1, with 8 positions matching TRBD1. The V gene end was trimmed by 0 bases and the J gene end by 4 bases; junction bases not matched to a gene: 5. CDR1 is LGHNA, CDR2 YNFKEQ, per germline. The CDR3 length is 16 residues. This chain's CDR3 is CASSQEQGAAYNEQFF. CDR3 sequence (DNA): TGTGCCAGCAGCCAAGAGCAGGGGGCGGCGTACAATGAGCAGTTCTTC.

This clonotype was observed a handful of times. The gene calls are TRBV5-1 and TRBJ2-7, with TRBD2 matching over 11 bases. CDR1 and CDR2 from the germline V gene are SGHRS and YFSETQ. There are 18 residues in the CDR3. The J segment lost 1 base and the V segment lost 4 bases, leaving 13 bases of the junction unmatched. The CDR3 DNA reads TGCGCCAGCAGCCTCAGATCTAAACTAGCGGGAGCATCCTACGAGCAGTACTTC. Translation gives CASSLRSKLAGASYEQYF.

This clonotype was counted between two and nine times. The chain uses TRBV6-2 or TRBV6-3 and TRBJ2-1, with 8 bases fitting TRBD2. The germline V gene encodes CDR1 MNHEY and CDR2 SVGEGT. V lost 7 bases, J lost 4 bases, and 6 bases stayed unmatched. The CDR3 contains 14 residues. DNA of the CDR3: TGTGCCAGCACCCGGCGGGGGGAATACAATGAGCAGTTCTTC. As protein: CASTRRGEYNEQFF.

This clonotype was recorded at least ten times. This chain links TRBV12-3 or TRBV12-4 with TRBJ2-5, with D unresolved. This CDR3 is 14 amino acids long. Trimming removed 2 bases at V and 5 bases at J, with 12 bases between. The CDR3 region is CASSLFHSPETQYF. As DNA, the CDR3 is TGTGCCAGCAGTTTATTCCACTCTCCGGAGACCCAGTACTTC.

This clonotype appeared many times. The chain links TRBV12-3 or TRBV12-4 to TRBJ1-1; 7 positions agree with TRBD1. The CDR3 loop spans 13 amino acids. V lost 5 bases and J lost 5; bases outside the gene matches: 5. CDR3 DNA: TGTGCCAGCAGTCGACAGGGTAGGACTGAAGCTTTCTTT. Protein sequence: CASSRQGRTEAFF.

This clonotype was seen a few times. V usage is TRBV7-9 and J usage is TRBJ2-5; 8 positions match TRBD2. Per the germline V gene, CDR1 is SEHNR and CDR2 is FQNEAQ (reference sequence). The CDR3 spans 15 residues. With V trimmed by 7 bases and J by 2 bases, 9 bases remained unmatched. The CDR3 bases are TGTGCCAGCACTTTCCGGGGCGGGGGGCAAGAGACCCAGTACTTC. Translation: CASTFRGGGQETQYF.

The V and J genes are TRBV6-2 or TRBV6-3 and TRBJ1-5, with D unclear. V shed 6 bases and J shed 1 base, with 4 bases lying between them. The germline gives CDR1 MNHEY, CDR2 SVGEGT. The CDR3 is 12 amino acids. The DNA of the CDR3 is TGTGCCAGCAGAGAGAGCAATCAGCCCCAGCATTTT. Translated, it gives CASRESNQPQHF.

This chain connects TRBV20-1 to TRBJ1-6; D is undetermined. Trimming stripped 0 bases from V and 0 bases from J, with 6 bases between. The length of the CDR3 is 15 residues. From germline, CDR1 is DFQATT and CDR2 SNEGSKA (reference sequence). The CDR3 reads CSARERSSYNSPLHF. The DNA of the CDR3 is TGCAGTGCTAGAGAACGGAGCTCCTATAATTCACCCCTCCACTTT.

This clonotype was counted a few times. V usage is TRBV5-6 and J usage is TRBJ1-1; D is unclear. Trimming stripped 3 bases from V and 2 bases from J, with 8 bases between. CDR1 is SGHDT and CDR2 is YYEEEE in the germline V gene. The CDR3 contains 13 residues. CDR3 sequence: CASSWVSNTEAFF. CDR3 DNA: TGTGCCAGCAGCTGGGTCTCTAACACTGAAGCTTTCTTT.

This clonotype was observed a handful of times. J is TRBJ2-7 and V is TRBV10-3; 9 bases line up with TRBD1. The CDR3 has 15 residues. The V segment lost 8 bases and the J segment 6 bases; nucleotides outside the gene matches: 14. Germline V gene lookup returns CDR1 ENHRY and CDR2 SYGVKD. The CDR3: CAIRDRDRGYGEQYF. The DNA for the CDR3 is TGTGCCATCCGGGACAGGGACCGTGGGTATGGCGAGCAGTACTTC.

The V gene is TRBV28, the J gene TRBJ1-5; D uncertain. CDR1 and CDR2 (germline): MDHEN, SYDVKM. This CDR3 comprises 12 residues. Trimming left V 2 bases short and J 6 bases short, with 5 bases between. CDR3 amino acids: CASSLQLQPQHF. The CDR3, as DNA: TGTGCCAGCAGTTTACAGCTTCAGCCCCAGCATTTT.

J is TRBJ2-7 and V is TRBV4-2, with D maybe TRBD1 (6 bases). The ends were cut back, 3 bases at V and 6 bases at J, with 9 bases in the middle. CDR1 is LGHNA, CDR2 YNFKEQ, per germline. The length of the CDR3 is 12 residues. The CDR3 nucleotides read TGTGCCAGCAGCCACGTAGGGGGCGAGCAGTACTTC. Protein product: CASSHVGGEQYF.

This CDR3 reads CASSILGQNSPLHF. The CDR3 DNA reads as TGTGCCAGTAGTATCCTGGGGCAGAATTCACCCCTCCACTTT. The gene calls are TRBV19 and TRBJ1-6; weak D call: TRBD1 (5 bases). V lost 3 bases, J lost 7 bases, and 10 bases lay in between. This CDR3 contains 14 residues. From germline, CDR1 is LNHDA and CDR2 SQIVND (reference sequence). Based on the CDR3 plus reference TRBV19 and TRBJ1-6, the full variable domain is DGGITQSPKYLFRKEGQNVTLSCEQNLNHDAMYWYRQDPGQGLRLIYYSQIVNDFQKGDIAEGYSVSREKKESFPLTVTSAQKNPTAFYLCASSILGQNSPLHFGNGTRLTVT.

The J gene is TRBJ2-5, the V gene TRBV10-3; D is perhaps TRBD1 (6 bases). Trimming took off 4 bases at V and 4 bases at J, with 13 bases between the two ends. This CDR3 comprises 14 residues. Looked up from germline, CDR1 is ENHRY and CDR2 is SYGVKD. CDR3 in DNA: TGTGCCATCAGTGGAGTCAGGGGAAGAGAGACCCAGTACTTC. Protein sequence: CAISGVRGRETQYF.

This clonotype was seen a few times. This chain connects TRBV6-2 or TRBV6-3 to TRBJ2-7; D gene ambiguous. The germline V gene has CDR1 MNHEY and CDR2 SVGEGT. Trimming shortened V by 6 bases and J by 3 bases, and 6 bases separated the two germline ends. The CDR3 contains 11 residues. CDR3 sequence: CASRILYEQYF. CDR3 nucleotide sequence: TGTGCCAGCAGGATCCTCTACGAGCAGTACTTC.

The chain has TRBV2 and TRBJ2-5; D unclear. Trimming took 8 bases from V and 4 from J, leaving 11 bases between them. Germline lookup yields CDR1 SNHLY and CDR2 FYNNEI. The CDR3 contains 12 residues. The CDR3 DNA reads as TGTGCCAGCCTTGGAGCAGCAGAGACCCAGTACTTC. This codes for CASLGAAETQYF.